These 17 T cell receptor beta chains share one sample of origin, sequenced in a study of cytomegalovirus exposure and HLA in healthy donors. In the PCR, 60 Vbeta and 13 Jbeta primers were used. Repertoires were generated with immunoSEQ multiplex PCR, while TCRdb's copy carries only in-frame clones and drops some. This sample carries under 150,000 clones, 55% to 65% of them seen once, and the ten largest clones take roughly 10%. Sequencing was done on a sample of PBMCs. These receptors all stem from a middle-aged man in good health and CMV-seropositive.

V usage is TRBV29-1 and J usage is TRBJ2-5; 8 bases are shared with TRBD2. CDR3 length equals 15 residues. V lost 5 bases and J lost 4; bases outside the gene matches: 12. The germline gives CDR1 SQVTM, CDR2 ANQGSEA. CDR3 sequence (DNA): TGCAGCGTTTTTCGGGGGGGGACGAAGGGAGAGACCCAGTACTTC. Amino acids: CSVFRGGTKGETQYF.

This chain joins TRBV6-5 and TRBJ1-3; D is perhaps TRBD1 (6 bases). The CDR3 totals 15 residues. V shed 3 bases and J shed 2 bases, with 11 bases lying between them. Germline-derived CDR1 and CDR2 are MNHEY and SVGAGI. This CDR3 is CASSYASGAGNTIYF. Written as DNA, the CDR3 is TGTGCCAGCAGTTATGCCTCAGGGGCTGGAAACACCATATATTTT.

The chain's CDR3 is CASSRQGMNTEAFF. The CDR3 DNA reads as TGTGCCAGCAGCAGACAGGGGATGAACACTGAAGCTTTCTTT. The V call is TRBV9, the J call TRBJ1-1, with 8 bases fitting TRBD1. The V gene end was trimmed by 4 bases and the J gene end by 0 bases; junction bases not matched to a gene: 2. The CDR3 spans 14 residues. CDR1 is SGDLS, CDR2 YYNGEE, per germline.

The rearrangement links TRBV4-2 to TRBJ2-5; D is undetermined. The CDR3 is made up of 14 amino acids. V dropped 0 bases and J dropped 2 bases, with 7 bases sitting between them. Germline CDR1 LGHNA, CDR2 YNFKEQ. For the CDR3, the DNA is TGTGCCAGCAGCCAAGATCTCAGACAAGAGACCCAGTACTTC. This gives the protein CASSQDLRQETQYF.

This rearrangement joins TRBV10-3 to TRBJ2-7; 9 bases line up with TRBD1. The CDR3 contains 14 residues. With V trimmed by 9 bases and J by 2 bases, 8 bases remained unmatched. CDR1 ENHRY and CDR2 SYGVKD come from the germline V gene. CDR3 residues: CAIGTGLPPYEQYF. CDR3 in DNA: TGTGCCATAGGGACAGGGTTACCACCCTACGAGCAGTACTTC.

This clone was picked up a small number of times. V usage is TRBV18 and J usage is TRBJ2-7; TRBD2 agrees at 8 bases. Losses at the gene ends were 3 bases for V and 4 bases for J; bases not matched to a gene: 5. The germline V gene has CDR1 KGHSH and CDR2 LQKENI. The CDR3 is 14 residues long. The CDR3: CASSPERGTYEQYF. The DNA for the CDR3 is TGTGCCAGCTCACCCGAGCGGGGGACTTACGAGCAGTACTTC. The variable domain in full, with the rest retrieved from reference TRBV18 and TRBJ2-7, is NAGVMQNPRHLVRRRGQEARLRCSPMKGHSHVYWYRQLPEEGLKFMVYLQKENIIDESGMPKERFSAEFPKEGPSILRIQQVVRGDSAAYFCASSPERGTYEQYFGPGTRLTVT.

Regarding this clone: A read error may account for a junction end that differs from germline. The chain uses TRBV6-6 and TRBJ1-2; TRBD1 aligns across 9 bases. Germline V lookup: CDR1 MNHNY, CDR2 SVGAGI (reference sequence). The CDR3 is made up of 16 amino acids. This CDR3 is CASSSTGGAGSYSYTF. The CDR3 DNA follows: TGTGCCAGCAGTTCTACAGGGGGCGCGGGCTCCTATAGCTACACCTTC.

The chain has TRBV18 and TRBJ2-2; TRBD2 aligns across 13 bases. This CDR3 contains 18 residues. Per the germline V gene, CDR1 is KGHSH and CDR2 is LQKENI. J gave up 4 bases and V 2 bases, and 7 bases lay outside the gene matches. The CDR3 is CASSPIPTSGGRTGELFF. In nucleotides, the CDR3 is TGTGCCAGCTCACCAATTCCGACTAGCGGGGGGCGCACCGGGGAGCTGTTTTTT.

The chain has TRBV6-6 and TRBJ2-3; D is unresolved. Looked up from germline, CDR1 is MNHNY and CDR2 is SVGAGI (reference sequence). CDR3 length equals 11 residues. Trimming removed 7 bases at V and 2 bases at J, with 4 bases between. The CDR3 loop is CASTYTDTQYF. The CDR3 region has the DNA TGTGCCAGCACCTACACAGATACGCAGTATTTT.

The V gene is TRBV7-3, the J gene TRBJ2-6, with TRBD2 as a possible D gene (5 bases). This CDR3 is 17 amino acids long. The germline V and J ends were trimmed by 0 bases and 0 bases, with 9 bases remaining between them. From germline, CDR1 is SGHTA and CDR2 FQGTGA. Here the CDR3 DNA reads TGTGCCAGCAGCTTAACTGCGGACTTCTCTGGGGCCAACGTCCTGACTTTC. Amino acid sequence: CASSLTADFSGANVLTF.

The chain couples TRBV7-3 to TRBJ2-3; TRBD2 aligns across 9 bases. The CDR3 extends over 16 amino acids. Germline trimming cut 5 bases from V and 3 bases from J; bases unmatched to any gene: 9. Germline CDR1 is SGHTA and CDR2 is FQGTGA. CDR3 nucleotide sequence: TGTGCCAGCAGCCCGCATGGCAGCGGGAGGACAGATACGCAGTATTTT. Its translation is CASSPHGSGRTDTQYF.

The rearrangement links TRBV14 to TRBJ2-3; D perhaps matches TRBD2 (6 bases). V was clipped by 0 bases and J by 4 bases, with 8 bases between them. The CDR3 loop spans 14 amino acids. Per the germline V gene, CDR1 is SGHDN and CDR2 is FVKESK. CDR3 in amino acids: CASSQEWGADTQYF. CDR3 sequence (DNA): TGTGCCAGCAGCCAAGAGTGGGGGGCAGATACGCAGTATTTT.

This chain links TRBV4-1 with TRBJ2-7, with 13 bases identical to TRBD2. Germline lookup yields CDR1 MGHRA and CDR2 YSYEKL. Unmatched junction bases numbered 6, after V lost 4 bases and J lost 3 bases. This CDR3 has 16 amino acids. The DNA for the CDR3 is TGCGCCAGCAGCCCGACGGGGACTAGCGGGAACTACGAGCAGTACTTC. This encodes CASSPTGTSGNYEQYF.

This clone was found a few times. CDR3 nucleotide sequence: TGCGCCAGCAGCCCCGGCCTAGCGGGAGAGAATGAGCAGTTCTTC. Translation: CASSPGLAGENEQFF. This chain joins TRBV4-1 and TRBJ2-1, with TRBD2 matching over 10 bases. The V gene's germline CDR1 is MGHRA and CDR2 YSYEKL. The V and J ends lost 4 bases and 7 bases, in that order; junction bases with no gene match: 7. The CDR3 has 15 residues.

The chain carries TRBV4-3 and TRBJ2-7; 12 bases agree with TRBD1. Germline trimming cut 1 base from V and 4 bases from J; bases unmatched to any gene: 11. CDR1 LGHNA and CDR2 YSLEER come from the germline V gene. This CDR3 spans 18 amino acids. CDR3: CASSQGFGTGGARYEQYF. The CDR3 region has the DNA TGCGCCAGCAGCCAAGGGTTCGGGACAGGGGGCGCCCGGTACGAGCAGTACTTC.

This clone was observed a handful of times. The CDR3 spells CASSLGQTSYNEQFF. As DNA, the CDR3 is TGCGCCAGCAGCTTAGGACAGACCAGCTACAATGAGCAGTTCTTC. The J gene is TRBJ2-1, the V gene TRBV5-1, with a possible D match to TRBD1 (6 bases). The germline V gene encodes CDR1 SGHRS and CDR2 YFSETQ. This CDR3 spans 15 amino acids. V lost 2 bases and J lost 3, with 12 bases in between.

J is TRBJ2-4 and V is TRBV7-8, with a weak D call TRBD2 (5 bases). With 1 base removed from V and 2 bases from J, the gap between germline ends came to 12 bases. The germline V gene has CDR1 SGHVS and CDR2 FQNEAQ. This CDR3 is built from 16 residues. The CDR3 DNA follows: TGTGCCAGCAGCTTAGAGCTAGGCGGGTCCAAAAACATTCAGTACTTC. The encoded protein is CASSLELGGSKNIQYF.